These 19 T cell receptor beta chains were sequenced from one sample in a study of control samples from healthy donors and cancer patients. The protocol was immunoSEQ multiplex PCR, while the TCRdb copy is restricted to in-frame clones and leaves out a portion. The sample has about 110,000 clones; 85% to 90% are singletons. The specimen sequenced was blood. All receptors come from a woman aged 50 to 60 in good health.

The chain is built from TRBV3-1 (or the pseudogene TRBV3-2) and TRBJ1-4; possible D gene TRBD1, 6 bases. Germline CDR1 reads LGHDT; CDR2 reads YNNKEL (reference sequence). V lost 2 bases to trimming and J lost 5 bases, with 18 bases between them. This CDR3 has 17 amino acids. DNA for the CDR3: TGTGCCAGCAGCCAACGATTTCCCGGGACAAGGAATGAAAAACTGTTTTTT. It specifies CASSQRFPGTRNEKLFF.

This chain's CDR3 is CASSILGAGGDGYTF. The CDR3, as DNA: TGTGCCAGTTCTATTCTCGGGGCAGGGGGCGATGGCTACACCTTC. The chain carries TRBV19 and TRBJ1-2; 8 bases map to TRBD1. Germline CDR1 is LNHDA and CDR2 is SQIVND (reference sequence). V was clipped by 8 bases and J by 6 bases; unmatched bases: 14. The CDR3 has 15 residues.

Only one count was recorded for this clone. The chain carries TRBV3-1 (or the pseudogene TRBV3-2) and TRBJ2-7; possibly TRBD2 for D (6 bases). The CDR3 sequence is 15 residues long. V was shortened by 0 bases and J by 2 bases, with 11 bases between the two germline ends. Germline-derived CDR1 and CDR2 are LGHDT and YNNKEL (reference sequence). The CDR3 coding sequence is TGTGCCAGCAGCCAAGATGGAACGGGGGCCTACGAGCAGTACTTC. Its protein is CASSQDGTGAYEQYF.

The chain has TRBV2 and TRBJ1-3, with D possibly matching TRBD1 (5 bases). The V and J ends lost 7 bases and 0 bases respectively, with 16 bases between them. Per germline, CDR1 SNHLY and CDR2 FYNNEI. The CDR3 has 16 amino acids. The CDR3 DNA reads TGTGCCAGCACACCCCGGAGACAGAGCTCTGGAAACACCATATATTTT. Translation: CASTPRRQSSGNTIYF.

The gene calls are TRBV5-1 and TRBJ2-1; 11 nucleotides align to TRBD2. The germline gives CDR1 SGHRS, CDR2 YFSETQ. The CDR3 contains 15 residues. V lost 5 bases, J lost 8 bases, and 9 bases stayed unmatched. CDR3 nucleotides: TGCGCCAGCAGGGATAGCGGGGGGGCCGTCGATGAGCAGTTCTTC. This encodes CASRDSGGAVDEQFF.

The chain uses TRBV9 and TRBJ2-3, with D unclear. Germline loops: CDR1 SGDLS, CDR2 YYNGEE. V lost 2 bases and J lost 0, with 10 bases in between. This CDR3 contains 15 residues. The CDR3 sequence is CASSVGWSSTDTQYF. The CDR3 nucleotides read TGTGCCAGCAGCGTGGGGTGGTCTAGCACAGATACGCAGTATTTT.

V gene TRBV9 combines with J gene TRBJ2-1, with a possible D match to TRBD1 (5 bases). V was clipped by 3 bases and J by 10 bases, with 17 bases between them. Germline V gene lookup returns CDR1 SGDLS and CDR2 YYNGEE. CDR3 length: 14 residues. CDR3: CASSEEIREAEQFF. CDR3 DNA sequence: TGTGCCAGCAGCGAGGAGATCAGGGAAGCCGAGCAGTTCTTC. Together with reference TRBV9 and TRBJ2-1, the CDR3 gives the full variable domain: DSGVTQTPKHLITATGQRVTLRCSPRSGDLSVYWYQQSLDQGLQFLIQYYNGEERAKGNILERFSAQQFPDLHSELNLSSLELGDSALYFCASSEEIREAEQFFGPGTRLTVL.

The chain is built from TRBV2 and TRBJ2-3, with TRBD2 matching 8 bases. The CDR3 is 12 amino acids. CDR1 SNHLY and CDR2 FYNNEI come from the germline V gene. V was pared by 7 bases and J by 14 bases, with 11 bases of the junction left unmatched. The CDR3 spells CASTFEAGEGYF. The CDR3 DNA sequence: TGTGCCAGCACCTTCGAAGCGGGGGAAGGGTATTTT.

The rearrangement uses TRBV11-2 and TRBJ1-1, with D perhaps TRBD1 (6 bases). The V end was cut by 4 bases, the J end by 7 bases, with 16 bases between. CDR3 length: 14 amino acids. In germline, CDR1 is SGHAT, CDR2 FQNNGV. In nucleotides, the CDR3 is TGTGCCAGCAGCTCCCTTCCAGGGGAGGGTGAAGCTTTCTTT. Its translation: CASSSLPGEGEAFF.

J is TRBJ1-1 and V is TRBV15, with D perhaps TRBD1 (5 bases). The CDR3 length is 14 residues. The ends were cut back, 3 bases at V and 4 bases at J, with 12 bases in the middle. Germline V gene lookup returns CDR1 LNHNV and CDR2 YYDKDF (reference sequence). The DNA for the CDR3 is TGTGCCACCAGCAGGGGGTGGGGGGTCACTGAAGCTTTCTTT. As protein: CATSRGWGVTEAFF.

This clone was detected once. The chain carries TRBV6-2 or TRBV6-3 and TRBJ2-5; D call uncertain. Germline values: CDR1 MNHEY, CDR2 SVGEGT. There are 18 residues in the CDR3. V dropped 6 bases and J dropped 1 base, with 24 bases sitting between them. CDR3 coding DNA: TGTGCCAGCAGCCGATATGCAGGTCATTCGTTGGGCCAAGAGACCCAGTACTTC. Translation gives CASSRYAGHSLGQETQYF.

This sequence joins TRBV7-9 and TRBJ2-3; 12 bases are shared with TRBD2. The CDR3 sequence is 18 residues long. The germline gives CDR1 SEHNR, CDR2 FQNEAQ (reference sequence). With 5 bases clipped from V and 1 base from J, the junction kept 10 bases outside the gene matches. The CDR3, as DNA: TGTGCCAGCAGCCTGACTAGCGGGAGAGTTGCAGGCACAGATACGCAGTATTTT. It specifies CASSLTSGRVAGTDTQYF.

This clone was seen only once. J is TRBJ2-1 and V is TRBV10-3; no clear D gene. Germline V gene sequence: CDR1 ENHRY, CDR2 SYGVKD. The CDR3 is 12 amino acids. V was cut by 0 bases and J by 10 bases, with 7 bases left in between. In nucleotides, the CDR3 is TGTGCCATCAGTGAGTCGACGTGGGAGCAGTTCTTC. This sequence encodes CAISESTWEQFF.

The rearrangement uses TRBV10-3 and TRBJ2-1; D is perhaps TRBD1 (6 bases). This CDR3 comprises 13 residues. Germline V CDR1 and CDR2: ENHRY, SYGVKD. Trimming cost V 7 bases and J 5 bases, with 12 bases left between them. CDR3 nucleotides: TGTGCCATCATGGGACGACAGGACAATGAGCAGTTCTTC. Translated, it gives CAIMGRQDNEQFF.

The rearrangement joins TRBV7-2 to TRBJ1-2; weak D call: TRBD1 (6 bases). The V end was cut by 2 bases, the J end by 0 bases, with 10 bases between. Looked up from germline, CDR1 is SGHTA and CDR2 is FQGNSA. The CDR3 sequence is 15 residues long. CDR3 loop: CASSLMAGANYGYTF. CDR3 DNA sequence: TGTGCCAGCAGCTTAATGGCAGGGGCTAACTATGGCTACACCTTC.

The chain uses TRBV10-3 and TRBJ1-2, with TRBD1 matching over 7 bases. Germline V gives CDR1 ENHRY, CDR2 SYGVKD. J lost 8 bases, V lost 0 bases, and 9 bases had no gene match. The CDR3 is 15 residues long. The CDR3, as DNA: TGTGCCATCAGTGAGTCCCCCCACAGGGGCGAAGGCTACACCTTC. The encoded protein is CAISESPHRGEGYTF.

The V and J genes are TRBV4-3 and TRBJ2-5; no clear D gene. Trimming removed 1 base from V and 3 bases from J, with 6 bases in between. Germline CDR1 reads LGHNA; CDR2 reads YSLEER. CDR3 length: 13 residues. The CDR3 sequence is CASSQGEEETQYF. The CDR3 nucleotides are TGCGCCAGCAGCCAAGGCGAGGAAGAGACCCAGTACTTC.

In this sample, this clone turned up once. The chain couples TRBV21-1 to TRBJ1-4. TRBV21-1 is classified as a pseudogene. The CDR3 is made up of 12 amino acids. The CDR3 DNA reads TGTGCCAGCATTACGTTAGCGGAAAAACTGTTTTTT. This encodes CASITLAEKLFF.

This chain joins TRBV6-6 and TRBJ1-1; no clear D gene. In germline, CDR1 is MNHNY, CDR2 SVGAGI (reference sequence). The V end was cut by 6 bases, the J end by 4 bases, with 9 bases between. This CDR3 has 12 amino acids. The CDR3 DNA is TGTGCCAGCAGCCCCACGGGCACTGAAGCTTTCTTT. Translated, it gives CASSPTGTEAFF.